The 22 T cell receptor beta chains given below trace back to one sample, sequenced in a study of CD8+CD57+ T cells in acquired aplastic anemia. CD8+CD57+ cell expansion had been shown by flow cytometry in patients chosen for sequencing. CDR3 and TCR beta VDJ profiling relied on a genomic DNA template. TCRdb re-called the reads through MiXCR, storing one row per CDR3 protein. Of 150,000 to 200,000 distinct CDR3 sequences listed, around half were seen once; the top ten hold approximately 2.8%. Sequenced material: sorted CD4+, CD8+, or CD8+CD57+ T cells (not recorded which) from PBMCs. The receptor set was obtained from a human donor with aplastic anemia.

V gene TRBV10-3 combines with J gene TRBJ1-1, with 7 bases matching TRBD1. Trimming removed 10 bases from V and 7 bases from J; junction bases left unmatched: 18. The germline CDR1 and CDR2 sequences are ENHRY and SYGVKD. This CDR3 is built from 15 residues. The chain's CDR3 is CATLSLGTVPGEAFF. CDR3 bases: TGTGCCACCCTCTCTCTCGGGACAGTCCCGGGTGAAGCTTTCTTT.

This chain connects TRBV5-1 to TRBJ2-5, with D unclear. The V and J ends lost 0 bases and 0 bases respectively, with 3 bases between them. The CDR3 is 13 residues long. Germline V lookup: CDR1 SGHRS, CDR2 YFSETQ. This CDR3 reads CASSLADQETQYF. In DNA form, the CDR3 reads TGCGCCAGCAGCTTGGCCGACCAAGAGACCCAGTACTTC.

This chain uses TRBV27 with TRBJ2-6; D not certain. Trimming took off 7 bases at V and 1 base at J, with 11 bases between the two ends. This CDR3 is 15 amino acids long. The germline V gene encodes CDR1 MNHEY and CDR2 SMNVEV (reference sequence). The CDR3 loop is CASKESRSGANVLTF. For the CDR3, the DNA is TGTGCCAGCAAAGAATCACGATCTGGGGCCAACGTCCTGACTTTC.

This clonotype was observed a handful of times. V usage is TRBV29-1 and J usage is TRBJ1-1, with TRBD1 matching 8 bases. The CDR3 is 13 amino acids. Germline V gene data show CDR1 as SQVTM and CDR2 as ANQGSEA. V shed 3 bases and J 4 bases; nucleotides not matched to a gene: 4. CDR3 protein: CSVDDTGGTEAFF. In DNA form, the CDR3 reads TGCAGCGTTGACGATACAGGGGGCACTGAAGCTTTCTTT. Drawing the rest from reference TRBV29-1 and TRBJ1-1, the complete variable domain is SAVISQKPSRDICQRGTSLTIQCQVDSQVTMMFWYRQQPGQSLTLIATANQGSEATYESGFVIDKFPISRPNLTFSTLTVSNMSPEDSSIYLCSVDDTGGTEAFFGQGTRLTVV.

This clonotype turned up a few times. The rearrangement links TRBV6-2 or TRBV6-3 to TRBJ2-6; 11 positions agree with TRBD1. Germline V lookup: CDR1 MNHEY, CDR2 SVGEGT. With V trimmed by 3 bases and J by 2 bases, 6 bases remained unmatched. This CDR3 region has 18 residues. The CDR3 DNA follows: TGTGCCAGCAGTTATCGGGACAGGGGGATCGCTGGGGCCAACGTCCTGACTTTC. Translating gives CASSYRDRGIAGANVLTF.

This clonotype has ten or more counts. The chain couples TRBV7-9 to TRBJ1-6, with TRBD1 identical over 7 bases. CDR1 is SEHNR, CDR2 FQNEAQ, per germline (reference sequence). V lost 5 bases to trimming and J lost 8 bases; unmatched junction nucleotides: 12. The CDR3 loop spans 16 amino acids. CDR3 protein: CASSQGGGAADSPLHF. CDR3 nucleotide sequence: TGTGCCAGCAGCCAAGGAGGGGGCGCCGCGGATTCACCCCTCCACTTT.

The chain couples TRBV27 to TRBJ1-2; D gene ambiguous. The germline gives CDR1 MNHEY, CDR2 SMNVEV (reference sequence). The V end lost 2 bases, the J end lost 7 bases, and 17 bases lay between the germline ends. The CDR3 loop spans 15 amino acids. The DNA of the CDR3 is TGTGCCAGCAGTTTAGGGCGCGGGGATACTCGTGGCTACACCTTC. Amino acids: CASSLGRGDTRGYTF.

The J gene is TRBJ2-2, the V gene TRBV15; D could derive from TRBD1 or TRBD2 (6 bases each). The germline CDR1 and CDR2 sequences are LNHNV and YYDKDF (reference sequence). Between the trimmed V and J ends, which lost 5 bases and 6 bases, there was a span of 16 bases. The CDR3 is 15 residues long. This chain's CDR3 is CATSVTRGEPGELFF. The DNA for the CDR3 is TGTGCCACCAGCGTGACTAGGGGGGAGCCCGGGGAGCTGTTTTTT.

The chain links TRBV7-9 to TRBJ2-7; 9 bases are a match to TRBD1. The CDR3 spans 15 residues. In germline, CDR1 is SEHNR, CDR2 FQNEAQ (reference sequence). V shed 6 bases and J 3 bases; nucleotides not matched to a gene: 9. CDR3: CASSSIDRGVYEQYF. CDR3 sequence (DNA): TGTGCCAGCAGTTCCATTGACAGGGGGGTCTACGAGCAGTACTTC.

CDR3 bases: TGTGCCAGTAGCCTCCCTAACAGGCACAGGGAGGCACCCCTCCACTTT. Translation: CASSLPNRHREAPLHF. This rearrangement joins TRBV19 to TRBJ1-6; tentative D call: TRBD1 (6 bases). Germline lookup yields CDR1 LNHDA and CDR2 SQIVND (reference sequence). The CDR3 contains 16 residues. V gave up 6 bases and J gave up 11 bases, with 23 bases separating them.

Many counts were recorded for this clonotype. The chain recombines TRBV24-1 with TRBJ2-1, with TRBD1 identical over 11 bases. CDR3 size: 15 residues. The germline V gene encodes CDR1 KGHDR and CDR2 SFDVKD. J was trimmed by 7 bases and V by 5 bases; bases with no gene match: 6. CDR3 sequence reads: CATSAGQGVGNEQFF. CDR3 nucleotides: TGTGCCACCAGTGCGGGACAGGGGGTTGGGAATGAGCAGTTCTTC.

For the CDR3, the DNA is TGTGCCAGTAGTATGGGACAGGCCACCTACGAGCAGTACTTC. Protein product: CASSMGQATYEQYF. This rearrangement joins TRBV19 to TRBJ2-7; 8 bases agree with TRBD1. Unmatched junction bases numbered 3, after V lost 3 bases and J lost 2 bases. Germline assignment: CDR1 LNHDA and CDR2 SQIVND (reference sequence). CDR3 length: 14 residues.

With respect to this clonotype: A read error is possible here, since a much larger clone lies one base away. The chain combines TRBV6-2 or TRBV6-3 with TRBJ2-2, with TRBD2 as a possible D gene (6 bases). CDR3 length: 13 amino acids. Germline CDR1 and CDR2: MNHEY and SVGEGT. CDR3 amino acids: CASSPYSGGEPFF. CDR3 sequence (DNA): TGTGCCAGCAGTCCTTACAGCGGAGGGGAGCCGTTTTTT.

This clonotype occurred many times. This chain connects TRBV9 to TRBJ1-2, with D possibly matching TRBD1 (5 bases). The germline gives CDR1 SGDLS, CDR2 YYNGEE. This CDR3 contains 16 residues. V lost 0 bases and J lost 8, with 20 bases in between. This CDR3 reads CASSVGPLTASGGYTF. The CDR3 region has the DNA TGTGCCAGCAGCGTAGGGCCCTTGACAGCCTCGGGGGGCTACACCTTC.

This clonotype was detected a few times. The chain links TRBV29-1 to TRBJ2-7; 9 bases line up with TRBD1. Germline loops: CDR1 SQVTM, CDR2 ANQGSEA. The V gene end was trimmed by 6 bases and the J gene end by 1 base; junction bases not matched to a gene: 1. The CDR3 contains 12 residues. The CDR3, as DNA: TGCAGCGTGGGGACAGGGTCCTACGAGCAGTACTTC. Amino acids: CSVGTGSYEQYF.

The chain employs TRBV19 and TRBJ2-1; D might be TRBD1 or TRBD2, each matching 5 bases. Trimming stripped 7 bases from V and 8 bases from J, with 21 bases between. This CDR3 spans 15 amino acids. Germline lookup yields CDR1 LNHDA and CDR2 SQIVND (reference sequence). The DNA of the CDR3 is TGTGCCAGTAATCAACCGGGACCCGGAAGCGATGAGCAGTTCTTC. Translated: CASNQPGPGSDEQFF.

Many counts were recorded for this clonotype. The gene calls are TRBV15 and TRBJ1-3; TRBD1 might be the D (5 bases). Trimming stripped 0 bases from V and 1 base from J, with 7 bases between. CDR3 length: 15 amino acids. The V gene's germline CDR1 is LNHNV and CDR2 YYDKDF (reference sequence). CDR3 region: CATSRDRGSGNTIYF. In nucleotides, the CDR3 is TGTGCCACCAGCAGAGATCGGGGGTCTGGAAACACCATATATTTT.

The sample holds many counts of this clonotype. V gene TRBV5-8 combines with J gene TRBJ1-5, with TRBD1 identical over 7 bases. The germline CDR1 and CDR2 sequences are SGHTS and YDEGEE. V lost 2 bases, J lost 6 bases, and 8 bases stayed unmatched. This CDR3 spans 15 amino acids. The CDR3 sequence: CASSFPDRLGQPQHF. For the CDR3, the DNA is TGTGCCAGCAGCTTCCCGGACAGGCTTGGTCAGCCCCAGCATTTT.

The chain links TRBV20-1 to TRBJ1-5, with D maybe TRBD1 (5 bases). The V end was cut by 5 bases, the J end by 7 bases, with 12 bases between. Germline V CDR1 and CDR2: DFQATT, SNEGSKA (reference sequence). The CDR3 is 12 amino acids. DNA for the CDR3: TGCAGTGCTCGCAGGGTCGGACAGCCCCAGCATTTT. This sequence encodes CSARRVGQPQHF.

The gene calls are TRBV7-2 and TRBJ2-7; no clear D. The V gene lost 3 bases and the J gene lost 5 bases, with 8 bases spanning the gap. Germline CDR1 reads SGHTA; CDR2 reads FQGNSA. CDR3 length equals 12 residues. As DNA, the CDR3 is TGTACCAGCAGCTTTCAACGCCACGAGCAGTACTTC. Protein sequence: CTSSFQRHEQYF. The full variable domain, its missing parts supplied by reference TRBV7-2 and TRBJ2-7, is GAGVSQSPSNKVTEKGKDVELRCDPISGHTALYWYRQSLGQGLEFLIYFQGNSAPDKSGLPSDRFSAERTGGSVSTLTIQRTQQEDSAVYLCTSSFQRHEQYFGPGTRLTVT.

The chain combines TRBV29-1 with TRBJ2-7; 9 bases line up with TRBD1. Germline lookup yields CDR1 SQVTM and CDR2 ANQGSEA. The junction had 7 bases not matched to a gene; V was cut back by 1 base and J by 3 bases. The CDR3 totals 15 residues. For the CDR3, the DNA is TGCAGCGTTGAAGCCGGGACAGGGAACGGCTACGAGCAGTACTTC. Translated: CSVEAGTGNGYEQYF.

In its sample, this clonotype was seen many times. CDR3 in DNA: TGCGCCAGCAGCCCGACCGGGACTGACACAGATACGCAGTATTTT. The encoded protein is CASSPTGTDTDTQYF. The J gene is TRBJ2-3, the V gene TRBV4-3; perhaps TRBD2 as D (6 bases). Germline loops: CDR1 LGHNA, CDR2 YSLEER. V lost 4 bases and J lost 2, with 13 bases in between. This CDR3 is 15 amino acids long.